The 6 T cell receptor beta chains below come from one sample, sequenced in a study of shared clonotypes between healthy human individuals. In the naive CD8 group, cells lacked CD45RO and were positively selected for CCR7, so terminally differentiated effector memory CD45RA+ cells were left out. Sequencing used immunoSEQ multiplex PCR; TCRdb keeps in-frame clones, though not all of them. Here the sample spans roughly 1,800,000 clones, roughly 95% being singletons. Sequenced sample: naive CD8+ T cells sorted from blood. These receptors all stem from a man younger than 35 in good health.

This chain joins TRBV19 and TRBJ2-2; D remains unclear. The germline CDR1 and CDR2 sequences are LNHDA and SQIVND (reference sequence). This CDR3 is built from 13 residues. V was shortened by 2 bases and J by 4 bases, with 5 bases between the two germline ends. CDR3 residues: CASSIWSTGELFF. For the CDR3, the DNA is TGTGCCAGTAGTATATGGTCCACCGGGGAGCTGTTTTTT.

This clone has only a few counts. V usage is TRBV2 and J usage is TRBJ2-3; D is perhaps TRBD2 (6 bases). Germline loops: CDR1 SNHLY, CDR2 FYNNEI. The CDR3 is 13 residues long. Here the CDR3 reads CARREMGTDTQYF. The CDR3 DNA is TGTGCTCGGAGGGAGATGGGCACAGATACGCAGTATTTT.

This clone was counted once. The rearrangement joins TRBV5-7 to TRBJ2-1; D may be TRBD1 (5 bases). TRBV5-7 is an ORF for which the function is uncertain. Trimming removed 8 bases at V and 8 bases at J, with 26 bases between. The CDR3 has 16 residues. CDR3 bases: TGTGCCAGAAATCGCACCGAGGACACTGAGAGCTATGAGCAGTTCTTC. This translates into CARNRTEDTESYEQFF.

In this sample, this clone turned up once. The chain recombines TRBV6-1 with TRBJ2-7; 10 bases fit TRBD1. CDR1 MNHNS and CDR2 SASEGT come from the germline V gene. The CDR3 is 13 amino acids. V was clipped by 10 bases and J by 4 bases; unmatched bases: 7. The CDR3 DNA sequence: TGTGCCATCCCGGGACAGGGGTATTACGAGCAGTACTTC. Residues: CAIPGQGYYEQYF.

Of note for this clone: Other DNA sequences in the same sample also yield this CDR3. The genes are TRBV19 and TRBJ1-6, with unresolved D. Germline CDR1 and CDR2: LNHDA and SQIVND (reference sequence). Trimming took 3 bases from V and 9 from J, leaving 6 bases between them. The CDR3 is 12 amino acids. The CDR3 here is CASSIGFSPLHF. DNA of the CDR3: TGTGCCAGTAGTATCGGATTTTCACCCCTCCACTTT.

The rearrangement uses TRBV27 and TRBJ2-4, with D perhaps TRBD2 (6 bases). Germline V lookup: CDR1 MNHEY, CDR2 SMNVEV (reference sequence). Trimming removed 3 bases at V and 8 bases at J, with 11 bases between. This CDR3 comprises 13 residues. CDR3 region: CASSFGGSDIQYF. The CDR3 DNA follows: TGTGCCAGCAGTTTCGGGGGTTCGGACATTCAGTACTTC.